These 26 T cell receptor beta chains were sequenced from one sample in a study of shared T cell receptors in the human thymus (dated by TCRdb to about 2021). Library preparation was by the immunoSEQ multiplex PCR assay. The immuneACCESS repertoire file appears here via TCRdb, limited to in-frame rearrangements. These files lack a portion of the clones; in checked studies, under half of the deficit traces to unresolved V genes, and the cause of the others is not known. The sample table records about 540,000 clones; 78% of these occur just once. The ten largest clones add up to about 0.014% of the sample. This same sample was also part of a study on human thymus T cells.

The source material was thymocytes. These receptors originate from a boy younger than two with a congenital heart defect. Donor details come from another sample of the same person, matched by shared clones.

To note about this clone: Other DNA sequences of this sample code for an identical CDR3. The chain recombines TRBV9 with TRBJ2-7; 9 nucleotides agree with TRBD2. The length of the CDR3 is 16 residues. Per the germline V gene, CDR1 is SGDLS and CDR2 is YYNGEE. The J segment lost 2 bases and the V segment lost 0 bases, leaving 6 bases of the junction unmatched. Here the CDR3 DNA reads TGTGCCAGCAGCGTAGGTCCAGCGGGAGGACCCTACGAGCAGTACTTC. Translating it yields CASSVGPAGGPYEQYF.

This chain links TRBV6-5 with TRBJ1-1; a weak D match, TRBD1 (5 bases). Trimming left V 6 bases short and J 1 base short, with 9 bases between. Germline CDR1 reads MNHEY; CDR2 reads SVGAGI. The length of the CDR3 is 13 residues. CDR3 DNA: TGTGCCAGCAGACGACAGCCGAACACTGAAGCTTTCTTT. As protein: CASRRQPNTEAFF.

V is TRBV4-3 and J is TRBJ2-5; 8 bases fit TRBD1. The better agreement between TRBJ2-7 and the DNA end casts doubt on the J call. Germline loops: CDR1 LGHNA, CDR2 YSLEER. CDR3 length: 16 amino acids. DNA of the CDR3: TGCGCCAGCAGCCAAGATTCGACAGGGGACTCCTACGAGCAGTACTTC. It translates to CASSQDSTGDSYEQYF.

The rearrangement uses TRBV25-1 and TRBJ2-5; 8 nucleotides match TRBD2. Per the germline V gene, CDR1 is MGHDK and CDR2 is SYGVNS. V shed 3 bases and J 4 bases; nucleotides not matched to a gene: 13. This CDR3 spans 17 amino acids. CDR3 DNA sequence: TGTGCCAGCAGTGATCCCTCGGGACTAGAGGAGGGAGAGACCCAGTACTTC. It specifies CASSDPSGLEEGETQYF. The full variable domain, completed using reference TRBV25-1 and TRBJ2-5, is EADIYQTPRYLVIGTGKKITLECSQTMGHDKMYWYQQDPGMELHLIHYSYGVNSTEKGDLSSESTVSRIRTEHFPLTLESARPSHTSQYLCASSDPSGLEEGETQYFGPGTRLLVL.

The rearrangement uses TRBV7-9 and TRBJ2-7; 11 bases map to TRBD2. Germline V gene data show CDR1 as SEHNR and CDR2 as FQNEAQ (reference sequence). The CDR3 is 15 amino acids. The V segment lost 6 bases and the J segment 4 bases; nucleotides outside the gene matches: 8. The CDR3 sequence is CASRHSGRGEYEQYF. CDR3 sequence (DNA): TGTGCCAGCAGACATAGCGGGAGGGGAGAGTACGAGCAGTACTTC.

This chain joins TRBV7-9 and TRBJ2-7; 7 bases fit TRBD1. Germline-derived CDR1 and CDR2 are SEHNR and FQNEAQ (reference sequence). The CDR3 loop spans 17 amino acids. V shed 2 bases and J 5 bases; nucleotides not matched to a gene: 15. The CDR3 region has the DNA TGTGCCAGCAGCTTACCTTCCGGGCAGGGGGAGAAGGACGAGCAGTACTTC. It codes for CASSLPSGQGEKDEQYF.

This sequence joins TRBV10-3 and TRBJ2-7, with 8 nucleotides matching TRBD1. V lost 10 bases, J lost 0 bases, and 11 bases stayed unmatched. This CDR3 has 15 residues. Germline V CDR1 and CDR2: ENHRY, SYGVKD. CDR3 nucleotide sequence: TGTGCCACACGCGGACCGGGACAGGACTCCTACGAGCAGTACTTC. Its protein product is CATRGPGQDSYEQYF.

CDR3 protein: CARRPVSPQHF. The CDR3 DNA is TGCGCCCGCCGCCCGGTTTCGCCCCAGCATTTT. The rearrangement joins TRBV5-1 to TRBJ1-5, with D hard to call. Trimming removed 10 bases from V and 9 bases from J, with 14 bases in between. Germline V gene lookup returns CDR1 SGHRS and CDR2 YFSETQ. CDR3 length: 11 amino acids.

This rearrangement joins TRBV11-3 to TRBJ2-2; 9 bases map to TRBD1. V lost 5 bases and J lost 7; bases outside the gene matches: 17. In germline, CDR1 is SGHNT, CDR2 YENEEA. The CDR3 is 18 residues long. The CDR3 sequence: CASSRPDPGQGSGGELFF. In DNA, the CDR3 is TGTGCCAGCAGCCGGCCCGATCCGGGACAGGGTTCCGGCGGGGAGCTGTTTTTT. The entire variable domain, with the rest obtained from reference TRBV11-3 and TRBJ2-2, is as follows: EAGVVQSPRYKIIEKKQPVAFWCNPISGHNTLYWYLQNLGQGPELLIRYENEEAVDDSQLPKDRFSAERLKGVDSTLKIQPAELGDSAVYLCASSRPDPGQGSGGELFFGEGSRLTVL.

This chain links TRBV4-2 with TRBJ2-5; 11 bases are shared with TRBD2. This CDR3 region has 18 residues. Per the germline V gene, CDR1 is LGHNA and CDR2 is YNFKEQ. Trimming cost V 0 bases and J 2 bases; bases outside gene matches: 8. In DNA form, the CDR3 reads TGTGCCAGCAGCCAAGAACTGGGTTCTAGCGGGGGGCAAGAGACCCAGTACTTC. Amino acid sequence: CASSQELGSSGGQETQYF.

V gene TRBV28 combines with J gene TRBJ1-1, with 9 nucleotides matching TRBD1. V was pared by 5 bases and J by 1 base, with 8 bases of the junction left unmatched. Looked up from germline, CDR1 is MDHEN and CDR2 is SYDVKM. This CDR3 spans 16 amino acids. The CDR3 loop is CASSTPDRGSNTEAFF. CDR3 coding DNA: TGTGCCAGCAGTACTCCGGACAGGGGCTCGAACACTGAAGCTTTCTTT.

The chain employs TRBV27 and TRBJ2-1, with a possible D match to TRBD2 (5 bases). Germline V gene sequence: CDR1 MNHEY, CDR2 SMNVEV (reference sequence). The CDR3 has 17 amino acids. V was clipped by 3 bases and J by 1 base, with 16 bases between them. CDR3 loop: CASSLTNPGLSYNEQFF. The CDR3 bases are TGTGCCAGCAGTTTGACTAACCCGGGTTTGTCCTACAATGAGCAGTTCTTC.

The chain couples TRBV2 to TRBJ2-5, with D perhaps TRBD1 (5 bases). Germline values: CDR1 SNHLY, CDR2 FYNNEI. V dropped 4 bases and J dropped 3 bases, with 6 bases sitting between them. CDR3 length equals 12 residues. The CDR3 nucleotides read TGTGCCAGCAGTGCCAGGGAAGAGACCCAGTACTTC. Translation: CASSAREETQYF.

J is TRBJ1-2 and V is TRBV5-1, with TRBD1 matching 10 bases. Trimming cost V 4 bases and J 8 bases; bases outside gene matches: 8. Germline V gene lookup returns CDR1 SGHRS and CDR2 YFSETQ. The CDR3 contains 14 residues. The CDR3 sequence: CASSPTGGAGGYTF. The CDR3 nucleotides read TGCGCCAGCAGCCCGACAGGGGGCGCAGGGGGCTACACCTTC.

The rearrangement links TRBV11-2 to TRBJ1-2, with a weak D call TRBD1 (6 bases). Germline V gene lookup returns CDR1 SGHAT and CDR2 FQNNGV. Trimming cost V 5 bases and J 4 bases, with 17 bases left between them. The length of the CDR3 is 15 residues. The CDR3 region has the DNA TGTGCCAGCAGCAACAGGGAGACAGGCCCCTATGGCTACACCTTC. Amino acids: CASSNRETGPYGYTF.

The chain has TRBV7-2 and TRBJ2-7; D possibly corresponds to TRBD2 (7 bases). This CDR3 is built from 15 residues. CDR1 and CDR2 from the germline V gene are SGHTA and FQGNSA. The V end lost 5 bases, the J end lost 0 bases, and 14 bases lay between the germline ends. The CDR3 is CASSSRGASSYEQYF. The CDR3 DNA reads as TGTGCCAGCAGCAGCCGGGGGGCCAGCTCCTACGAGCAGTACTTC.

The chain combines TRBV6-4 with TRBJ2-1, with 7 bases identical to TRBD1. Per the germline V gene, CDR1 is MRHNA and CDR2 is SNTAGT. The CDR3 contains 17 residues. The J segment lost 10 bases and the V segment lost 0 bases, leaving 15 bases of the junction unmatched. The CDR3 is CASSDSGATGPQTEQFF. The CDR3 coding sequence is TGTGCCAGCAGTGACTCTGGGGCGACAGGGCCTCAAACCGAGCAGTTCTTC.

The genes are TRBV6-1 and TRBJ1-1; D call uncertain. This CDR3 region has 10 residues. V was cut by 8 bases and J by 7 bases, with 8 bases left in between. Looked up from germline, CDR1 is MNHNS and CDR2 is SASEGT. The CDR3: CASCAGEAFF. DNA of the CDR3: TGTGCCAGCTGCGCAGGTGAAGCTTTCTTT.

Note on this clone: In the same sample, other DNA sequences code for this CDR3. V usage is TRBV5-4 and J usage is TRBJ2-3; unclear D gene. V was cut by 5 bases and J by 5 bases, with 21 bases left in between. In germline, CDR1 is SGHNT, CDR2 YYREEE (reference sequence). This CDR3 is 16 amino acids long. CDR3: CASSLLKGRPGDTQYF. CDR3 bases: TGTGCCAGCAGTCTTCTTAAAGGAAGGCCGGGAGATACGCAGTATTTT.

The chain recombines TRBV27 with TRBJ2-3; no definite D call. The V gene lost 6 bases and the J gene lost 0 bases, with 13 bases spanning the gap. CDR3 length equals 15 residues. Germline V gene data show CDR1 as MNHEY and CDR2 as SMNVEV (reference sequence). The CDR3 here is CASSPSSPSTDTQYF. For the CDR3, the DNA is TGTGCCAGCAGCCCGTCAAGCCCTAGCACAGATACGCAGTATTTT.

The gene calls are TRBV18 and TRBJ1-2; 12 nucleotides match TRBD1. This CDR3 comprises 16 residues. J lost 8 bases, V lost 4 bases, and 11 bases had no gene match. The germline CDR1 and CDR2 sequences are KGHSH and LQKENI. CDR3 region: CASSLGTGGLIGGYTF. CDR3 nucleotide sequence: TGTGCCAGCTCACTCGGGACAGGGGGCCTAATCGGGGGCTACACCTTC.

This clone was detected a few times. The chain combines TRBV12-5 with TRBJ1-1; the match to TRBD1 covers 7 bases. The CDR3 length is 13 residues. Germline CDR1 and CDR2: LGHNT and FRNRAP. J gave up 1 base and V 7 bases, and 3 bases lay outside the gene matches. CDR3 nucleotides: TGTGCTAGTGTTGACAGGGAGAACACTGAAGCTTTCTTT. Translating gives CASVDRENTEAFF.

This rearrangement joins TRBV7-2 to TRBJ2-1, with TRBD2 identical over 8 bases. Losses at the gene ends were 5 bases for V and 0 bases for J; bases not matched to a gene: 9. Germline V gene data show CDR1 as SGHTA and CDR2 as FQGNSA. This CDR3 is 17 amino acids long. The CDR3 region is CASSPRTSRSSYNEQFF. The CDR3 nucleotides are TGTGCCAGCAGCCCGCGGACTAGCCGGAGCTCCTACAATGAGCAGTTCTTC.

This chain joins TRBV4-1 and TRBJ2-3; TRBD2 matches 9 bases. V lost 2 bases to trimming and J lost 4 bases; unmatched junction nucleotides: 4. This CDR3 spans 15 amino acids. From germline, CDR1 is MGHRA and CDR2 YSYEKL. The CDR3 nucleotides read TGCGCCAGCAGCCAATCGGGACTAGCCGCAGATACGCAGTATTTT. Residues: CASSQSGLAADTQYF.

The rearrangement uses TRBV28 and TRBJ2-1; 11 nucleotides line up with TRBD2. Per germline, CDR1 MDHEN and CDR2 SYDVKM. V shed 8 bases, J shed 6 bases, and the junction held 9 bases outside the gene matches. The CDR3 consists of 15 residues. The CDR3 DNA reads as TGTGCCAGCGCGACTAGCGGGAATTACTCCAATGAGCAGTTCTTC. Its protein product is CASATSGNYSNEQFF.

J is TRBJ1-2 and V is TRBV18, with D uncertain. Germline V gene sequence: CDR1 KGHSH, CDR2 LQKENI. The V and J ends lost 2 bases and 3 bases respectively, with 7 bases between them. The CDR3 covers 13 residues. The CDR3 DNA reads TGTGCCAGCTCACCAGGCTTCCACTATGGCTACACCTTC. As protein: CASSPGFHYGYTF.